The 25 T cell receptor beta chains reported below all come from one sample, sequenced in a study of OX40 agonist ivuxolimab in advanced cancers. Produced via immunoSEQ multiplex PCR; TCRdb's table is partial and in-frame only. The sample yields 75,000 to 100,000 clones, about nine tenths seen once. The material sequenced was CD4+ or CD8+ T cells sorted from blood, taken in a trial of the OX40 agonist ivuxolimab. These receptor sequences come from an adult with an advanced solid tumor such as melanoma, head and neck, liver or kidney cancer.

This clone was seen a handful of times. V usage is TRBV9 and J usage is TRBJ2-7; D call uncertain. Germline lookup yields CDR1 SGDLS and CDR2 YYNGEE. V was shortened by 0 bases and J by 2 bases, with 12 bases between the two germline ends. The CDR3 has 15 amino acids. This CDR3 reads CASSVGLNAAYEQYF. CDR3 in DNA: TGTGCCAGCAGCGTAGGTCTGAACGCCGCCTACGAGCAGTACTTC.

As for this clone: The sample carries other DNA sequences with the same CDR3. The chain uses TRBV5-6 and TRBJ2-1, with 8 bases that match TRBD2. V trimming: 1 base; J trimming: 4 bases; junction bases outside the gene matches: 4. There are 15 residues in the CDR3. In germline, CDR1 is SGHDT, CDR2 YYEEEE. The CDR3 DNA follows: TGTGCCAGCAGCTTGCTAGCGGGCCCGTACAATGAGCAGTTCTTC. Protein sequence: CASSLLAGPYNEQFF.

The chain has TRBV5-1 and TRBJ2-2, with D perhaps being TRBD1 or TRBD2 (5 bases each). CDR1 and CDR2 from the germline V gene are SGHRS and YFSETQ. The V gene lost 1 base and the J gene lost 2 bases, with 12 bases spanning the gap. This CDR3 spans 16 amino acids. CDR3 bases: TGCGCCAGCAGCTTGTGGTCTGGGGGAAACACCGGGGAGCTGTTTTTT. Protein: CASSLWSGGNTGELFF. Based on the CDR3 plus reference TRBV5-1 and TRBJ2-2, the full variable domain is KAGVTQTPRYLIKTRGQQVTLSCSPISGHRSVSWYQQTPGQGLQFLFEYFSETQRNKGNFPGRFSGRQFSNSRSEMNVSTLELGDSALYLCASSLWSGGNTGELFFGEGSRLTVL.

This clone was picked up one time. The chain recombines TRBV5-1 with TRBJ2-5; TRBD1 agrees at 7 bases. Germline V gene lookup returns CDR1 SGHRS and CDR2 YFSETQ. There are 14 residues in the CDR3. J lost 1 base, V lost 6 bases, and 6 bases had no gene match. CDR3 nucleotide sequence: TGCGCCAGCACCTCGACAGGGTTCCAAGAGACCCAGTACTTC. Its protein product is CASTSTGFQETQYF.

The chain combines TRBV30 with TRBJ2-3; the D gene is possibly TRBD2 (5 bases). The CDR3 is 11 amino acids. Deletions cut 4 bases from V and 5 bases from J, with 7 bases between. Germline-derived CDR1 and CDR2 are GTSNPN and SVGIG (reference sequence). Here the CDR3 DNA reads TGTGCCTGGACTCGGGGAGATACGCAGTATTTT. It translates to CAWTRGDTQYF.

There are a few counts of this clone. The rearrangement links TRBV4-1 to TRBJ1-5; TRBD1 is a possible D gene (5 bases). V lost 2 bases, J lost 0 bases, and 11 bases lay in between. Germline loops: CDR1 MGHRA, CDR2 YSYEKL. The CDR3 consists of 16 residues. CDR3 DNA sequence: TGCGCCAGCAGCCAACTGGGACGGAATAGCAATCAGCCCCAGCATTTT. Translating gives CASSQLGRNSNQPQHF.

V usage is TRBV5-1 and J usage is TRBJ2-3; no definite D call. CDR3 length equals 16 residues. Germline CDR1 is SGHRS and CDR2 is YFSETQ. The ends were cut back, 0 bases at V and 0 bases at J, with 11 bases in the middle. The CDR3 here is CASSLGAYQSTDTQYF. As DNA, the CDR3 is TGCGCCAGCAGCTTGGGTGCGTACCAGAGCACAGATACGCAGTATTTT.

The chain employs TRBV11-2 and TRBJ2-3; D call uncertain. The germline gives CDR1 SGHAT, CDR2 FQNNGV. This CDR3 is 12 amino acids long. V lost 1 base and J lost 4, with 3 bases in between. DNA for the CDR3: TGTGCCAGCAGCTTAGCCCCAGATACGCAGTATTTT. Its translation: CASSLAPDTQYF.

This clone has just a few counts. The chain employs TRBV6-4 and TRBJ1-1, with D possibly matching TRBD1 (5 bases). The ends were cut back, 6 bases at V and 8 bases at J, with 7 bases in the middle. CDR3 length: 10 amino acids. The germline V gene encodes CDR1 MRHNA and CDR2 SNTAGT. The CDR3 is CASRSGEAFF. The CDR3 region has the DNA TGTGCCAGCAGGTCAGGGGAAGCTTTCTTT.

The chain links TRBV6-6 to TRBJ2-7, with 9 bases identical to TRBD2. The germline V gene has CDR1 MNHNY and CDR2 SVGAGI (reference sequence). This CDR3 contains 13 residues. J was trimmed by 4 bases and V by 7 bases; bases with no gene match: 5. Here the CDR3 reads CASTGGREYEQYF. The CDR3 nucleotides read TGTGCCAGCACGGGCGGGAGGGAGTACGAGCAGTACTTC.

V usage is TRBV15 and J usage is TRBJ2-2; D gene uncertain. The germline V gene has CDR1 LNHNV and CDR2 YYDKDF (reference sequence). This CDR3 has 16 residues. V lost 1 base, J lost 1 base, and 10 bases lay in between. CDR3 coding DNA: TGTGCCACCAGCAGAGCCAGTGGATGGAACACCGGGGAGCTGTTTTTT. Its protein product is CATSRASGWNTGELFF. Using reference TRBV15 and TRBJ2-2 for the parts outside the CDR3, the full variable domain is DAMVIQNPRYQVTQFGKPVTLSCSQTLNHNVMYWYQQKSSQAPKLLFHYYDKDFNNEADTPDNFQSRRPNTSFCFLDIRSPGLGDTAMYLCATSRASGWNTGELFFGEGSRLTVL.

The J gene is TRBJ1-1, the V gene TRBV19; no reliable D call. The V end lost 5 bases, the J end lost 1 base, and 8 bases lay between the germline ends. CDR1 and CDR2 (germline): LNHDA, SQIVND (reference sequence). The CDR3 consists of 13 residues. The CDR3 spells CASSGFRNTEAFF. CDR3 nucleotide sequence: TGTGCCAGTAGTGGATTCAGGAACACTGAAGCTTTCTTT.

The genes are TRBV5-1 and TRBJ2-7, with D perhaps TRBD1 (5 bases). Germline-derived CDR1 and CDR2 are SGHRS and YFSETQ. CDR3 length: 13 residues. Deletions cut 2 bases from V and 6 bases from J, with 12 bases between. In DNA form, the CDR3 reads TGCGCCAGCAGCTTAGTGGACATGGGCGAGCAGTACTTC. Its protein is CASSLVDMGEQYF.

This chain connects TRBV11-2 to TRBJ2-2; TRBD2 matches 11 bases. The length of the CDR3 is 15 residues. The V and J ends lost 4 bases and 3 bases, in that order; junction bases with no gene match: 1. The germline V gene has CDR1 SGHAT and CDR2 FQNNGV. The CDR3 protein is CASSWGLADTGELFF. The CDR3 nucleotides are TGTGCCAGCAGCTGGGGACTAGCGGACACCGGGGAGCTGTTTTTT.

The V and J genes are TRBV6-1 and TRBJ1-2; D perhaps matches TRBD1 (5 bases). The CDR3 is made up of 12 amino acids. Germline CDR1 reads MNHNS; CDR2 reads SASEGT. The V end lost 7 bases, the J end lost 4 bases, and 10 bases lay between the germline ends. The CDR3 protein is CASTTGIYGYTF. The CDR3 DNA reads as TGTGCCAGCACCACAGGAATCTATGGCTACACCTTC.

The chain is built from TRBV4-1 and TRBJ2-5, with 8 positions matching TRBD1. V was pared by 4 bases and J by 4 bases, with 5 bases of the junction left unmatched. Germline V lookup: CDR1 MGHRA, CDR2 YSYEKL. This CDR3 spans 14 amino acids. The CDR3 is CASSRGTGRETQYF. The CDR3 DNA is TGCGCCAGCAGCCGAGGGACAGGAAGAGAGACCCAGTACTTC.

J is TRBJ2-7 and V is TRBV28; a weak D match, TRBD1 (6 bases). Germline V CDR1 and CDR2: MDHEN, SYDVKM. Trimming cost V 3 bases and J 3 bases, with 18 bases left between them. This CDR3 is built from 16 residues. The CDR3 here is CASSFIGTPRDYEQYF. CDR3 sequence (DNA): TGTGCCAGCAGTTTTATCGGGACACCAAGGGACTACGAGCAGTACTTC.

Here the CDR3 reads CASSLGAQGPSYEQYF. Here the CDR3 DNA reads TGTGCCAGCAGTTTAGGGGCACAGGGGCCCTCATACGAGCAGTACTTC. The J gene is TRBJ2-7, the V gene TRBV28; TRBD1 matches at 7 bases. Germline V gene lookup returns CDR1 MDHEN and CDR2 SYDVKM. CDR3 length equals 16 residues. V dropped 2 bases and J dropped 4; count of bases not matched to a gene: 11. Combining the CDR3 with reference TRBV28 and TRBJ2-7 gives the whole variable domain DVKVTQSSRYLVKRTGEKVFLECVQDMDHENMFWYRQDPGLGLRLIYFSYDVKMKEKGDIPEGYSVSREKKERFSLILESASTNQTSMYLCASSLGAQGPSYEQYFGPGTRLTVT.

The chain uses TRBV7-6 and TRBJ1-1; 8 bases match TRBD1. Germline CDR1 SGHVS, CDR2 FNYEAQ. V shed 5 bases and J 2 bases; nucleotides not matched to a gene: 7. The CDR3 sequence is 15 residues long. Here the CDR3 DNA reads TGTGCCAGCAGCCAAGGACAGGGTGTCAACACTGAAGCTTTCTTT. It yields the protein CASSQGQGVNTEAFF.

The rearrangement uses TRBV5-1 and TRBJ2-1; 9 bases map to TRBD2. The CDR3 is 15 residues long. The V gene's germline CDR1 is SGHRS and CDR2 YFSETQ. V shed 0 bases and J 10 bases; nucleotides not matched to a gene: 8. This chain's CDR3 is CASSLGGSGTSEQFF. CDR3 nucleotides: TGCGCCAGCAGCTTGGGGGGTTCCGGGACTAGCGAGCAGTTCTTC.

The chain employs TRBV9 and TRBJ1-1, with a tentative D call TRBD1 (5 bases). The CDR3 extends over 17 amino acids. Germline CDR1 and CDR2: SGDLS and YYNGEE. The ends were cut back, 5 bases at V and 1 base at J, with 21 bases in the middle. CDR3 residues: CASRGRDGGSGNTEAFF. For the CDR3, the DNA is TGTGCCAGCAGAGGCCGGGACGGTGGGTCGGGGAACACTGAAGCTTTCTTT.

This clone has just one count. The chain combines TRBV7-2 with TRBJ2-1; 7 positions agree with TRBD2. CDR1 and CDR2 (germline): SGHTA, FQGNSA. CDR3 size: 14 residues. Trimming removed 2 bases from V and 7 bases from J; junction bases left unmatched: 5. Written as DNA, the CDR3 is TGTGCCAGCAGCTTATCCGACGGGGGGAATGAGCAGTTCTTC. Translation: CASSLSDGGNEQFF.

This chain connects TRBV28 to TRBJ2-7; 7 nucleotides line up with TRBD2. V gave up 3 bases and J gave up 10 bases; unmatched junction bases: 9. Germline V gene sequence: CDR1 MDHEN, CDR2 SYDVKM. This CDR3 is 13 amino acids long. The CDR3 DNA reads as TGTGCCAGCAGTTTCCGCGGGAGATTCGCACAGTACTTC. This gives the protein CASSFRGRFAQYF. Combining the CDR3 with reference TRBV28 and TRBJ2-7 gives the whole variable domain DVKVTQSSRYLVKRTGEKVFLECVQDMDHENMFWYRQDPGLGLRLIYFSYDVKMKEKGDIPEGYSVSREKKERFSLILESASTNQTSMYLCASSFRGRFAQYFGPGTRLTVT.

V gene TRBV19 combines with J gene TRBJ1-1; D gene uncertain. V shed 1 base and J shed 4 bases, with 10 bases lying between them. The CDR3 consists of 14 residues. The V gene's germline CDR1 is LNHDA and CDR2 SQIVND (reference sequence). CDR3: CASSIARLGTEAFF. The DNA for the CDR3 is TGTGCCAGTAGTATAGCCAGGCTCGGCACTGAAGCTTTCTTT.

This sequence joins TRBV5-8 and TRBJ1-4; 9 bases fit TRBD1. This CDR3 spans 17 amino acids. Germline V gene lookup returns CDR1 SGHTS and CDR2 YDEGEE. The V gene end was trimmed by 0 bases and the J gene end by 2 bases; junction bases not matched to a gene: 5. The chain's CDR3 is CASSLGQGVGTNEKLFF. CDR3 DNA: TGTGCCAGCAGCTTGGGACAGGGGGTCGGCACTAATGAAAAACTGTTTTTT. Supplemented by reference TRBV5-8 and TRBJ1-4, the full variable domain reads EAGVTQSPTHLIKTRGQQATLRCSPISGHTSVYWYQQALGLGLQFLLWYDEGEERNRGNFPPRFSGRQFPNYSSELNVNALELEDSALYLCASSLGQGVGTNEKLFFGSGTQLSVL.